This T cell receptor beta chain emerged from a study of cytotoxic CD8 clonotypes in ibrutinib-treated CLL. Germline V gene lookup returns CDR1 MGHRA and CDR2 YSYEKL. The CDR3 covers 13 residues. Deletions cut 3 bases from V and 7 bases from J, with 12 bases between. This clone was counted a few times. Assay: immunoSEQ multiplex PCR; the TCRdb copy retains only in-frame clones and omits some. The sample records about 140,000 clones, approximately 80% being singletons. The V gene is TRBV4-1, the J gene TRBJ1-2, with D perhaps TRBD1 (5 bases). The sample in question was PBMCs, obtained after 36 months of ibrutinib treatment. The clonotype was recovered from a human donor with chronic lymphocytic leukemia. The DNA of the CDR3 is TGCGCCAGCAGCCAGTTGTCAGGGTCTGGCTACACCTTC. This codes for CASSQLSGSGYTF.